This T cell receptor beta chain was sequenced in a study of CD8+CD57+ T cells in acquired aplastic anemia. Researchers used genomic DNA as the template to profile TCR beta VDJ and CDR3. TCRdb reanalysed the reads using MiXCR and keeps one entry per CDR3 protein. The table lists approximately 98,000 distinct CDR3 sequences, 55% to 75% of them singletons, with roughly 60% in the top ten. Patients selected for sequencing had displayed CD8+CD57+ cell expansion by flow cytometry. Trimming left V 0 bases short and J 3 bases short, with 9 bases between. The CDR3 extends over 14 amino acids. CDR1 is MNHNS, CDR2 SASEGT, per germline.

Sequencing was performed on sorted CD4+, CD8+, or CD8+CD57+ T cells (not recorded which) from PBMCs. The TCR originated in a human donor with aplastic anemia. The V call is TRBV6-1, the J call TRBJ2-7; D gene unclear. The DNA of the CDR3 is TGTGCCAGCAGTGAAGCGATCGGATTCTACGAGCAGTACTTC. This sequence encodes CASSEAIGFYEQYF.